What follows is one T cell receptor (beta chain) and its context. These data are taken from a study of blood T cell repertoires in COVID-19. As for the study in general: The United States, Italy and Spain provided the acute and convalescent COVID-19 samples. T cells, B-cell-depleted T cells, or PBMCs supplied cDNA or gDNA.

Profiling relied on immunoSEQ multiplex PCR, and the TCRdb table lists in-frame clones only, not all of them. The sample shows more than 200,000 clones, roughly nine tenths of them seen only once. The TCR comes from a man in his forties with acute or convalescent COVID-19. What was sequenced was peripheral blood.

In DNA form, the CDR3 reads TGTGCCAGCCATACAGGGGGAAACACCGGGGAGCTGTTTTTT. Its protein product is CASHTGGNTGELFF. The chain employs TRBV28 and TRBJ2-2, with 8 bases that match TRBD1. From germline, CDR1 is MDHEN and CDR2 SYDVKM. This CDR3 comprises 14 residues. J lost 2 bases, V lost 8 bases, and 4 bases had no gene match.